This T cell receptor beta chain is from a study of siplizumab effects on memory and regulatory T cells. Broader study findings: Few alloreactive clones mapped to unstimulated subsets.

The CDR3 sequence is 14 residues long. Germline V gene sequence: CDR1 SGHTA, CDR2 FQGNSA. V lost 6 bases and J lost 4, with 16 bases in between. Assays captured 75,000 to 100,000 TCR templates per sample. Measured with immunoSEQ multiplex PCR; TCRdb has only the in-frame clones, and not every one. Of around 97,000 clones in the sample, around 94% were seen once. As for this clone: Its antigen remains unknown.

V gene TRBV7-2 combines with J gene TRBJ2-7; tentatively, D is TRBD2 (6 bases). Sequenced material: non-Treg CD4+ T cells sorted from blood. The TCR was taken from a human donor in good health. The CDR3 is CASRRLSGSYEQYF. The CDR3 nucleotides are TGTGCCAGCAGAAGACTTAGCGGATCTTACGAGCAGTACTTC. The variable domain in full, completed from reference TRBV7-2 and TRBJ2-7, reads GAGVSQSPSNKVTEKGKDVELRCDPISGHTALYWYRQSLGQGLEFLIYFQGNSAPDKSGLPSDRFSAERTGGSVSTLTIQRTQQEDSAVYLCASRRLSGSYEQYFGPGTRLTVT.